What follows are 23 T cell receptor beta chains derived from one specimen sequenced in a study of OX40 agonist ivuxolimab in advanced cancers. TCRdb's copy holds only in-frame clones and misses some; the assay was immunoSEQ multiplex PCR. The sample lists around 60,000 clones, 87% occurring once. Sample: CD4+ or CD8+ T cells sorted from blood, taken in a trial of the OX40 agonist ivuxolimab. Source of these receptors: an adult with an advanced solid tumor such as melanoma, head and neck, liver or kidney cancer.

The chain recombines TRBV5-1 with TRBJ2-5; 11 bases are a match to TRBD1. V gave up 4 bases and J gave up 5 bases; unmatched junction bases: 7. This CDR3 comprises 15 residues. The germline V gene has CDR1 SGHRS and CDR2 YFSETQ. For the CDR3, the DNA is TGCGCCAGCAGCCTTAGGACAGGGGGCGGGGAGACCCAGTACTTC. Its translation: CASSLRTGGGETQYF.

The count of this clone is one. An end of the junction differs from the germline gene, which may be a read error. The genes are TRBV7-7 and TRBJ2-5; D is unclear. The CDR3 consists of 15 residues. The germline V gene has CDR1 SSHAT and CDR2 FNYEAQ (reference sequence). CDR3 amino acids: CASSLAGASSETQYF. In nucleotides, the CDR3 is TGTGCTAGCAGCTTGGCAGGTGCCTCAAGTGAGACCCAGTACTTC.

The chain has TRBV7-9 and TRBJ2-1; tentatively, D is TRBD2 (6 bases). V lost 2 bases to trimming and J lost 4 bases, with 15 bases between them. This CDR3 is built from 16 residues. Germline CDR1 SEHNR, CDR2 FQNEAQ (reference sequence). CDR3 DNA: TGTGCCAGCAGCTTAAGTGGCGGGATCTCGTACAATGAGCAGTTCTTC. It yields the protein CASSLSGGISYNEQFF.

This CDR3 is CASSLFPGTSGSPNTYEQYF. The CDR3 DNA sequence: TGTGCCAGCAGTTTATTCCCCGGGACTAGCGGGAGCCCCAATACCTACGAGCAGTACTTC. The chain carries TRBV28 and TRBJ2-7, with 14 nucleotides matching TRBD2. CDR1 and CDR2 from the germline V gene are MDHEN and SYDVKM. J lost 2 bases, V lost 1 base, and 13 bases had no gene match. The CDR3 is 20 amino acids.

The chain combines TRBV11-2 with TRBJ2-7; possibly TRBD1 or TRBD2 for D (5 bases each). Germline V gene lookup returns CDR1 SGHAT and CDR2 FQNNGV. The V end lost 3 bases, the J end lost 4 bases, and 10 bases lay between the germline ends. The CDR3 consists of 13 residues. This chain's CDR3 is CASSFLGGYEQYF. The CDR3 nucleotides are TGTGCCAGCAGCTTTCTTGGGGGATACGAGCAGTACTTC.

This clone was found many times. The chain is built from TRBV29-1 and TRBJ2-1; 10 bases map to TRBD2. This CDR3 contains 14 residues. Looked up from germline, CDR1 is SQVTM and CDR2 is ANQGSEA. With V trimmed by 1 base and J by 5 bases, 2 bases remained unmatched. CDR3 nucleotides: TGCAGCGTTGAAGCCGGGACTAGCGACAATGAGCAGTTCTTC. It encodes CSVEAGTSDNEQFF.

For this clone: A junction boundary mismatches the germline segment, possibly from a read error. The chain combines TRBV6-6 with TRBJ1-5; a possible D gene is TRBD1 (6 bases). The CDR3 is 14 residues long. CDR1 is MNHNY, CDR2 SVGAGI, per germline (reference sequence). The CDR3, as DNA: TGTGCCATCAGTCCCACAGGGAGCGGTCAGCCCCAGCATTTT. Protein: CAISPTGSGQPQHF.

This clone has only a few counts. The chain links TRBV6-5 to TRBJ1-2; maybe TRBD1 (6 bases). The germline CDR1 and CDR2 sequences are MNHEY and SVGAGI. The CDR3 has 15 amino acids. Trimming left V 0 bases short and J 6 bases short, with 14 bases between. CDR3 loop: CASSYSNTGPNGYTF. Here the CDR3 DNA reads TGTGCCAGCAGTTACTCTAACACAGGGCCGAATGGCTACACCTTC.

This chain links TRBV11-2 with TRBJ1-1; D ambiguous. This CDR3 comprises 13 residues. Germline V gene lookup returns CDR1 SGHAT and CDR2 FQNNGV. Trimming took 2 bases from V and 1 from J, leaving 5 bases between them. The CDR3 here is CASSLLGNTEAFF. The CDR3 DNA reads TGTGCCAGCAGCTTATTAGGGAACACTGAAGCTTTCTTT.

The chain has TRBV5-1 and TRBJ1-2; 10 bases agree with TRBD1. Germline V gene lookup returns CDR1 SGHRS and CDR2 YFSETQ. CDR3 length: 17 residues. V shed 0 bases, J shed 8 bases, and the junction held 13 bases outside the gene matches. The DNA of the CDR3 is TGCGCCAGCAGCTTGGTGGGGACAGGGGAAAGCTATGGCGGCTACACCTTC. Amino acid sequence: CASSLVGTGESYGGYTF.

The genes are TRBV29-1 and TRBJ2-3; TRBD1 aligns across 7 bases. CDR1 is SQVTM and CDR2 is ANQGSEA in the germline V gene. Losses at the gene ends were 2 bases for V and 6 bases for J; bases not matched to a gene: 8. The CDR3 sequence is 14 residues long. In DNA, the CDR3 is TGCAGCGTTGAAAAGCGAGGGGGCTCTGATACGCAGTATTTT. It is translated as CSVEKRGGSDTQYF.

In DNA, the CDR3 is TGTGCCAGCAGCGCCACAGGGTCGGACACTGAAGCTTTCTTT. Translation: CASSATGSDTEAFF. The chain employs TRBV7-3 and TRBJ1-1; D perhaps matches TRBD1 (6 bases). This CDR3 comprises 14 residues. With 5 bases removed from V and 3 bases from J, the gap between germline ends came to 13 bases. Germline CDR1 and CDR2: SGHTA and FQGTGA.

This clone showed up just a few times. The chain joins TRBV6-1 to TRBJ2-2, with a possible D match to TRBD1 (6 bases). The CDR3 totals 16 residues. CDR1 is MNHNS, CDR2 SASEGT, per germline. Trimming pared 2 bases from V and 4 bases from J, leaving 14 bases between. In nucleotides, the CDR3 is TGTGCCAGCAGTGAATCTACTGACAGGCCCACCGGGGAGCTGTTTTTT. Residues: CASSESTDRPTGELFF.

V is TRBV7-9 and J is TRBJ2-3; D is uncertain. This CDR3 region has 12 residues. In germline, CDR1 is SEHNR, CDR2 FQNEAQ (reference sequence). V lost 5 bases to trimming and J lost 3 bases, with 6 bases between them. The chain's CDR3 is CASSRVTDTQYF. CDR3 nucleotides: TGTGCCAGCAGCCGGGTAACAGATACGCAGTATTTT.

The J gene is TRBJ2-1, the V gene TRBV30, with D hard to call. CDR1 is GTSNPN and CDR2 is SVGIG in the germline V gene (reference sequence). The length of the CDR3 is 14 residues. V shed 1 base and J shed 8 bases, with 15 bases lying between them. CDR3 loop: CAWSDGVYEDEQFF. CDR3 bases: TGTGCCTGGAGTGACGGCGTTTATGAGGATGAGCAGTTCTTC.

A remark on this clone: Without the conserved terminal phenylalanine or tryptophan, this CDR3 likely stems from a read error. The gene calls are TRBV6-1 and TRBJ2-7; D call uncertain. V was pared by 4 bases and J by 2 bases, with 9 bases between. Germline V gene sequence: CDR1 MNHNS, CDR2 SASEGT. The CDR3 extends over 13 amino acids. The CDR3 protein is CASSAGRTYEQYL. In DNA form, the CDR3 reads TGTGCCAGCAGTGCTGGGCGTACCTACGAGCAGTACCTC.

The DNA of the CDR3 is TGTGCCAGCAGCTTGGGGGGGCTCGATAGCAATCAGCCCCAGCATTTT. Its translation: CASSLGGLDSNQPQHF. The V call is TRBV5-4, the J call TRBJ1-5; maybe TRBD1 (6 bases). The CDR3 contains 16 residues. Trimming removed 0 bases at V and 0 bases at J, with 10 bases between. Germline values: CDR1 SGHNT, CDR2 YYREEE (reference sequence).

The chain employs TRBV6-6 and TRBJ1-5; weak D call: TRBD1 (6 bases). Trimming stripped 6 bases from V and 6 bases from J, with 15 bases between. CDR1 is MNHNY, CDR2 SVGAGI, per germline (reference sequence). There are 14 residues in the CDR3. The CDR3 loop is CASRTTGLAQPQHF. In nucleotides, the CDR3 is TGTGCCAGCAGAACAACAGGGTTGGCTCAGCCCCAGCATTTT.

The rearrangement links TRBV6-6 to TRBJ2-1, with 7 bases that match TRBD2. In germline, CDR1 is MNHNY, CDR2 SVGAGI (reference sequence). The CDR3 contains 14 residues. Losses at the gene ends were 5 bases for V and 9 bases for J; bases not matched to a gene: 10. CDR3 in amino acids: CASSTGTKVVEQFF. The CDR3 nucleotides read TGTGCCAGCAGTACCGGGACTAAGGTCGTTGAGCAGTTCTTC.

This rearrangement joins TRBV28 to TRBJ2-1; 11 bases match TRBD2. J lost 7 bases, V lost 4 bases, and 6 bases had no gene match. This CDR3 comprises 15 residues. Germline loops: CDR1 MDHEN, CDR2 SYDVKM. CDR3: CASSYTSGRTNEQFF. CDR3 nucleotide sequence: TGTGCCAGCAGTTATACTAGCGGGAGAACTAATGAGCAGTTCTTC. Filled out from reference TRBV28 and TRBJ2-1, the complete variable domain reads DVKVTQSSRYLVKRTGEKVFLECVQDMDHENMFWYRQDPGLGLRLIYFSYDVKMKEKGDIPEGYSVSREKKERFSLILESASTNQTSMYLCASSYTSGRTNEQFFGPGTRLTVL.

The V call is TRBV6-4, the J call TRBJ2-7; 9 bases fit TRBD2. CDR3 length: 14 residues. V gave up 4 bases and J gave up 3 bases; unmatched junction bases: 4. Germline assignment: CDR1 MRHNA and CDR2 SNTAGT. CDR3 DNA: TGTGCCAGCAGTGTAGGGACTAGCCACTACGAGCAGTACTTC. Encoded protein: CASSVGTSHYEQYF.

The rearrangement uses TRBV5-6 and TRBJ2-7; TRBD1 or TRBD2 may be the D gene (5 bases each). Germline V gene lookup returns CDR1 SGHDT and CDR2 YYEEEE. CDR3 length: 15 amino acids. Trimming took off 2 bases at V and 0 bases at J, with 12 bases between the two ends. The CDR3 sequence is CASSLTSGSSYEQYF. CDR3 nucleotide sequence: TGTGCCAGCAGCTTAACATCAGGGAGCTCCTACGAGCAGTACTTC.

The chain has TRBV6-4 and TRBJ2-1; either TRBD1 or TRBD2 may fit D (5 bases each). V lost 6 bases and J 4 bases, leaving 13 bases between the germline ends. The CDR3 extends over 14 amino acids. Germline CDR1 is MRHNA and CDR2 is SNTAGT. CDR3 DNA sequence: TGTGCCAGCAGGGTTGGGGGAGAGTACAATGAGCAGTTCTTC. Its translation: CASRVGGEYNEQFF.